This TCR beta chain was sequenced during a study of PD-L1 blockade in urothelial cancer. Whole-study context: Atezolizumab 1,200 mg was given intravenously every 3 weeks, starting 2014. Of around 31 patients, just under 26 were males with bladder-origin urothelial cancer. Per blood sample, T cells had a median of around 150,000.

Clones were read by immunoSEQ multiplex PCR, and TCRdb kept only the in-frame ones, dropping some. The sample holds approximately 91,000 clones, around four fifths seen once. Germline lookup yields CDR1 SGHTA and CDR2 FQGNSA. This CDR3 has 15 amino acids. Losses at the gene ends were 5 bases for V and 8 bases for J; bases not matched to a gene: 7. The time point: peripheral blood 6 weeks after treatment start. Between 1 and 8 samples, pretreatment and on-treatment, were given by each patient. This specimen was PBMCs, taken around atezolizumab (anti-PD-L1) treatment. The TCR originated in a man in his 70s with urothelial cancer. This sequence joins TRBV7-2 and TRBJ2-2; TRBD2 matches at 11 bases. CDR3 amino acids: CASSDRLAGSGELFF. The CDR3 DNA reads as TGTGCCAGCAGCGATCGACTAGCGGGATCGGGGGAGCTGTTTTTT.